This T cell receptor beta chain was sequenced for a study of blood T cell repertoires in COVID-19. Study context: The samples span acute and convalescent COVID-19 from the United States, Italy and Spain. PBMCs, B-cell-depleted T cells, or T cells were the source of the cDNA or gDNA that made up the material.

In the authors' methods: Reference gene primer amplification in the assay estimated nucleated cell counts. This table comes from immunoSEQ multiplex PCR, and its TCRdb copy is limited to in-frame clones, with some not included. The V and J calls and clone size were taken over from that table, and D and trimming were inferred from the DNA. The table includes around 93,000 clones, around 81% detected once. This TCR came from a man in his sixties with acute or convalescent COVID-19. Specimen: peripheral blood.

CDR3 bases: TGCGCCAGCAGCCCCGAGACTAGCGCCGGGGGCGGGGAGCTGTTTTTT. It yields the protein CASSPETSAGGGELFF. V gene TRBV5-1 combines with J gene TRBJ2-2; 8 bases are a match to TRBD2. Germline CDR1 reads SGHRS; CDR2 reads YFSETQ. This CDR3 has 16 amino acids. Trimming removed 4 bases from V and 7 bases from J; junction bases left unmatched: 12.